The sequence of this T cell receptor beta chain was determined in a study of CD8 T cells in Susac syndrome. RNA amounts of roughly 0.45 to 1 ug underwent reverse transcription with random hexamers. TCRdb called the immunoSEQ multiplex PCR reads again in MiXCR, with one record for every CDR3 protein. The table includes roughly 200,000 distinct CDR3 sequences, roughly 95% detected once. The sequenced sample was CD4+ T cells from PBMCs. The TCR comes from a human donor in good health.

CDR3 region: CSGYGFKDRGMNTEAFF. The CDR3 nucleotides are TGCAGCGGATACGGCTTCAAGGACAGAGGGATGAACACTGAAGCTTTCTTT. J is TRBJ1-1 and V is TRBV29-1; TRBD1 is a possible D gene (6 bases). This CDR3 comprises 17 residues. Germline V gene lookup returns CDR1 SQVTM and CDR2 ANQGSEA. The V end was cut by 7 bases, the J end by 0 bases, with 24 bases between.